Following are 10 T cell receptor beta chains from one sample sequenced in a study of beta chain features in type 1 diabetes. Every bit of the isolated RNA underwent reverse transcription, so sequencing read expressed TCRB transcripts. This table comes from immunoSEQ multiplex PCR, and its TCRdb copy is limited to in-frame clones, with some not included. The repertoire holds 900,000 or so clones, about a sixth seen once, with 0.023% in the top ten. The sequenced material came from naive CD4+ T cells from blood. Every receptor here comes from a woman between 18 and 30 years old in good health.

The V gene is TRBV9, the J gene TRBJ1-2; perhaps TRBD1 as D (5 bases). Trimming removed 0 bases at V and 13 bases at J, with 16 bases between. CDR3 length equals 13 residues. CDR1 is SGDLS and CDR2 is YYNGEE in the germline V gene. Written as DNA, the CDR3 is TGTGCCAGCAGCGTAGGTCGGGAAGGGGTGGTCACCTTC. This translates into CASSVGREGVVTF.

The chain combines TRBV7-2 with TRBJ1-6; 7 bases align to TRBD1. The V and J ends lost 4 bases and 7 bases, in that order; junction bases with no gene match: 4. Looked up from germline, CDR1 is SGHTA and CDR2 is FQGNSA. The CDR3 extends over 14 amino acids. CDR3 in DNA: TGTGCCAGCAGCTCCTACAGGGGAAATTCACCCCTCCACTTT. It translates to CASSSYRGNSPLHF.

There are a few counts of this clone. The CDR3 DNA reads TGCGCCAGCAGCCAAGGGCATGGCTACACCTTC. Protein: CASSQGHGYTF. The chain has TRBV4-3 and TRBJ1-2; D call uncertain. This CDR3 comprises 11 residues. Germline V gene lookup returns CDR1 LGHNA and CDR2 YSLEER. V was trimmed by 1 base and J by 6 bases, leaving 3 bases between them.

J is TRBJ2-3 and V is TRBV29-1; 9 bases line up with TRBD1. This CDR3 spans 16 amino acids. Germline-derived CDR1 and CDR2 are SQVTM and ANQGSEA. The V and J ends lost 4 bases and 1 base, in that order; junction bases with no gene match: 9. The CDR3 reads CSVATTGGAGTDTQYF. CDR3 DNA sequence: TGCAGCGTTGCGACCACAGGGGGCGCCGGCACAGATACGCAGTATTTT.

CDR3 in amino acids: CASSQAPGVAYEQYF. The CDR3 DNA reads TGCGCCAGCAGCCAAGCCCCGGGAGTCGCCTACGAGCAGTACTTC. The chain has TRBV4-1 and TRBJ2-7; the D gene is possibly TRBD2 (6 bases). This CDR3 is 15 amino acids long. V was pared by 1 base and J by 2 bases, with 12 bases between. Germline loops: CDR1 MGHRA, CDR2 YSYEKL.

The CDR3 nucleotides read TGTGCCAGCAGGTTGGGGGGAACGGGAGCCTACGAGCAGTACTTC. The encoded protein is CASRLGGTGAYEQYF. The chain couples TRBV11-2 to TRBJ2-7, with a possible D match to TRBD2 (6 bases). The CDR3 extends over 15 amino acids. The V gene lost 6 bases and the J gene lost 2 bases, with 17 bases spanning the gap. Germline assignment: CDR1 SGHAT and CDR2 FQNNGV.

The chain's CDR3 is CASSYSVRDEQFF. CDR3 nucleotides: TGTGCCAGCAGTTACTCGGTACGGGATGAGCAGTTCTTC. The rearrangement joins TRBV6-5 to TRBJ2-1; D is ambiguous. This CDR3 is built from 13 residues. V lost 0 bases, J lost 8 bases, and 8 bases lay in between. CDR1 is MNHEY and CDR2 is SVGAGI in the germline V gene.

This clone turned up a few times. This chain links TRBV10-3 with TRBJ2-7; TRBD1 agrees at 7 bases. The germline CDR1 and CDR2 sequences are ENHRY and SYGVKD. V lost 2 bases to trimming and J lost 5 bases; unmatched junction nucleotides: 9. The CDR3 is made up of 15 amino acids. For the CDR3, the DNA is TGTGCCATCAGTGAGAGGGACAGTCAGTTCAACGAGCAGTACTTC. Translating it yields CAISERDSQFNEQYF.

The chain recombines TRBV13 with TRBJ2-5; no clear D. V was trimmed by 3 bases and J by 7 bases, leaving 12 bases between them. CDR1 is PRHDT and CDR2 is FYEKMQ in the germline V gene (reference sequence). The CDR3 runs to 13 residues. The CDR3 region is CASSLPSSGTQYF. CDR3 DNA sequence: TGTGCCAGCAGCTTGCCATCATCAGGGACCCAGTACTTC.

The V and J genes are TRBV7-9 and TRBJ2-3; D not certain. Germline CDR1 SEHNR, CDR2 FQNEAQ (reference sequence). The CDR3 covers 12 residues. Trimming left V 5 bases short and J 4 bases short, with 7 bases between. As DNA, the CDR3 is TGTGCCAGCAGCCCTGATTCAGATACGCAGTATTTT. Its protein is CASSPDSDTQYF.